This T cell receptor (beta chain) was identified in a study of blood T cell repertoires in COVID-19. The overall study: From T cells, B-cell-depleted T cells, or PBMCs came the material, which was cDNA or gDNA.

V dropped 3 bases and J dropped 2 bases, with 14 bases sitting between them. This CDR3 is built from 15 residues. CDR1 is SGHVS, CDR2 FQNEAQ, per germline. TCRdb's copy holds only in-frame clones and misses some; the assay was immunoSEQ multiplex PCR. Seen here are approximately 15,000 clones, more than 80% observed once, and the top ten hold 2.5% to 3.5%. Material: peripheral blood. The TCR originated in a human donor in a cohort sampled during active COVID-19. This rearrangement joins TRBV7-8 to TRBJ2-7; tentatively, D is TRBD1 (5 bases). The chain's CDR3 is CASSFVSGSTYEQYF. The DNA of the CDR3 is TGTGCCAGCAGCTTTGTTTCAGGGTCCACCTACGAGCAGTACTTC.